One TCR beta chain is described in this entry. Its antigen is currently not known. Qualities for individual bases were not recorded, and no much larger clone is one base off. Other DNA sequences in this specimen translate into the identical CDR3. These data originate in a study of shared clonotypes between healthy human individuals (dated by TCRdb to 2018 to 2020). A note on the overall study: A few men and two women, aged 18 to 49 years, made up the cohort. Per donor, three plates each were used for CD4 naive and CD4 memory, two for CD8 naive, and one for CD8 memory. The study deeply sequenced blood TCR repertoires of five healthy adults to estimate repertoire size and the extent of clonotype sharing between individuals. To increase sequencing depth and limit assay-specific biases, different laboratories used diverse techniques to prepare libraries and sequence TCR repertoires. Leukapheresis yielded between about 0.94 and 9.5 billion PBMCs per donor. Broader findings and caveats from the paper: Sampling was restricted to blood, and TCR repertoires in tissue are likely to differ from TCR repertoires in blood. Based on pairwise subsampling, the degree of clonotype sharing among donors was expected to be affected by sequencing depth. Sharing across a few donors was observed for around 5% of naive CD4, over 3% of naive CD8, roughly 2.3% of memory CD4, and approximately 0.41% of memory CD8 clonotypes. Naive subsets generally had larger estimated clonotype richness than memory subsets. The genetic and exposure-history diversity represented was limited by the small number of donors. Rarefaction of sorted-subset datasets indicated incomplete sequencing despite the large sequencing depth. Compared with non-shared clonotypes, clonotypes shared by all four sorted-subset donors had higher generation probabilities.

Using the deep immunoSEQ assay, TCR CDR3 regions were amplified from genomic DNA by multiplex PCR. For each cell subset, the extracted genomic DNA was distributed evenly across all wells of several immunoSEQ 96-well plates, and each plate served as one replicate. Each replicate PCR for sorted subsets received around 0.2 ug genomic DNA, equal to roughly 33,000 T cell genomes. The purified libraries were quantified using a Qubit 3.0 fluorometer, sized with a Bioanalyzer 2100, and then quantified again using the KAPA Library Quantification kit. Every immunoSEQ 96-well plate was sequenced on a separate single-read 150-cycle Illumina NextSeq 550 flow cell. Turning to the authors' computational methods: The immunoSEQ output contained only junctional sequences without quality scores, so filtering could not match that applied to full-length reads. To assign V/J genes and CDR3, sequences were annotated using PyIR, a Python wrapper for IgBLAST v1.9, with IMGT germline references. Reads were removed for weak V/J assignments (E-value above 1e-6), missing CDR3, stop codons, out-of-frame junctions, or ambiguous translated residues. V3J clonotypes were defined as sequences sharing an identical inferred V gene, J gene, and CDR3 amino acid sequence. Percentage overlap between repertoires was computed as shared unique clonotypes divided by the size of the smaller repertoire. Three approaches were used to assess repertoire richness: RTK rarefaction, the Chao1 estimator, and Recon v2.1 estimates of unobserved clonotypes. For all TCRbeta clonotypes obtained by the gDNA method from four donors, generation probabilities were computed with OLGA. The immuneACCESS repertoire file appears here via TCRdb, limited to in-frame rearrangements. These files lack a portion of the clones; in checked studies, under half of the deficit traces to unresolved V genes, and the cause of the others is not known. That table is the source of V, J and clone size, and D and trimming were worked out from the DNA. For this sample the table gives more than 850,000 clones, of which about 80% were detected only once. Clones ranked in the top ten supply 0.4% to 0.55% of the sample.

Donors were healthy HIV-negative adults with no recently reported acute infections or vaccinations. Only Caucasian adults living in Nashville, Tennessee, USA were represented among the donors. CD4+ T cells were enriched through magnetic negative selection, after which naive cells were positively selected on CD45RA and the remaining negative fraction served as the memory subset. Blood was obtained by leukapheresis, after which PBMCs were separated by Ficoll-Histopaque density gradient centrifugation and cryopreserved in liquid nitrogen vapor phase. Analytical flow cytometry was used to check the purity and quantity of every magnetically sorted T cell population. Genomic DNA was isolated from every sorted fraction and measured by UV absorbance on a Nanodrop 2000c. The CDR3 starts with the cysteine, ends with the phenylalanine, and has 14 residues. Only the CDR3 DNA stays, 42 bases, in frame from base 1. The CDR1 and CDR2 encoded by the germline V gene (reference sequence) are SEHNR and FQNEAQ. Between the V and J ends, shortened by 5 bases and 3 bases respectively, the junction contains 11 bases.

The source of this sequence is a man aged 18 to 35 in good health. Some clones in this sample may be carry-over from other donors' samples. The chain joins TRBV7-9 to TRBJ2-1, with the D gene possibly TRBD1 or TRBD2, each one fitting 5 bases. Sequencing used memory CD4+ T cells from PBMCs. Reading the label with the study, this specimen's cell subset or site is: CD45RA-negative fraction. The CDR3 corresponds to CASSPEGSYNEQFF. The DNA sequence reads TGTGCCAGCAGCCCCGAGGGGAGCTACAATGAGCAGTTCTTC.